This T cell receptor beta chain was sequenced during a study of cytomegalovirus exposure and HLA in healthy donors. Comments on this clone: Its antigen is still unknown.

In the PCR, 60 Vbeta and 13 Jbeta primers were used. The data were produced by immunoSEQ multiplex PCR, yet TCRdb's version contains in-frame clones alone and is incomplete. The repertoire holds approximately 130,000 clones, with around 73% as singletons. Points from the study as a whole: Prior analysis indicated that the majority of TCR beta V segments exhibited productivity approximately 90% or approximately 30% of the time. Later on, an analysis showed TCR association rates differing by HLA locus, with DRB1 the most and HLA-C the fewest. A reported reduction in N-insertions relative to the approximately 640-donor mean was seen in an Asian-associated ancestry cluster in a later analysis.

Germline values: CDR1 LGHNA, CDR2 YSLEER. The CDR3 has 15 amino acids. Trimming cost V 1 base and J 5 bases; bases outside gene matches: 4. V and J are TRBV4-3 and TRBJ2-1; 8 nucleotides align to TRBD2. The TCR comes from a man aged 45 to 65 in good health and CMV-seronegative. Input material: PBMCs. CDR3 residues: CASSQVGRDDNEQFF. CDR3 nucleotide sequence: TGCGCCAGCAGCCAAGTCGGGAGGGACGACAATGAGCAGTTCTTC.